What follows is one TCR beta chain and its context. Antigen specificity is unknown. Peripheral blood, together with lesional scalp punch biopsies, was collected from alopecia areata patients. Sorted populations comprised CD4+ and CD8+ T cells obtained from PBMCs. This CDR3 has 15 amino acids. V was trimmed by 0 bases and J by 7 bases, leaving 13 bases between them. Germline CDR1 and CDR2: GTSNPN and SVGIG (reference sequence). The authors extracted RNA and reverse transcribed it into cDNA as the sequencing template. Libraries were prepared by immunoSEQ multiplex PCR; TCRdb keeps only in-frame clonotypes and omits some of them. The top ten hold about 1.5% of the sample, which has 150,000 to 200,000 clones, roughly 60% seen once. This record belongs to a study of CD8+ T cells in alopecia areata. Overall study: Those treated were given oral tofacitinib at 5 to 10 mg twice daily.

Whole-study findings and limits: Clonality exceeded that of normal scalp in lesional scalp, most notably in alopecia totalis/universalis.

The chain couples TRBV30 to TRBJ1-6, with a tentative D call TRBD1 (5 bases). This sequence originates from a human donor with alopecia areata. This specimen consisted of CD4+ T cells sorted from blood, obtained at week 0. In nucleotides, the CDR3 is TGTGCCTGGAGTGTATTTTCCAGGGAGAATTCACCCCTCCACTTT. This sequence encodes CAWSVFSRENSPLHF.